This T cell receptor (beta chain) is from a study of T-cell memory formation after mild COVID-19. TCRdb reprocessed the 5' RACE reads with MiXCR, giving one entry per CDR3 protein. The sample shows about 430,000 distinct CDR3 sequences, around 17% of them seen only once. Germline V lookup: CDR1 DFQATT, CDR2 SNEGSKA (reference sequence). The CDR3 covers 16 residues. V lost 0 bases to trimming and J lost 0 bases; unmatched junction nucleotides: 4. V gene TRBV20-1 combines with J gene TRBJ2-3, with TRBD2 identical over 9 bases. This clonotype was obtained from a man aged 18 to 29 who had mild COVID-19 (a few samples of this study predate the infection). Cell type and time point are not known. The sample comprised PBMCs or a T cell subset sorted from them (not recorded which). The chain's CDR3 is CSARDWRGGSTDTQYF. Written as DNA, the CDR3 is TGCAGTGCTAGAGATTGGCGGGGGGGTAGCACAGATACGCAGTATTTT.